One and the same sample provided the 25 T cell receptor beta chains below, sequenced in a study of cytomegalovirus exposure and HLA in healthy donors. 13 Jbeta primers and 60 Vbeta primers were used for the PCR. Using immunoSEQ multiplex PCR, the repertoire was profiled, and TCRdb retains in-frame clones only, with some absent. The sample lists 160,000 or so clones; less than 85% were seen once. Sequencing was done on a sample of PBMCs. Receptors originate from a man aged 35 to 55 in good health and CMV-seronegative.

The rearrangement links TRBV30 to TRBJ1-2; D is uncertain. CDR1 GTSNPN and CDR2 SVGIG come from the germline V gene (reference sequence). This CDR3 contains 10 residues. V lost 2 bases, J lost 6 bases, and 4 bases lay in between. In DNA form, the CDR3 reads TGTGCCTGGAGTCAGGATGGCTACACCTTC. This sequence encodes CAWSQDGYTF.

In its sample, this clone was seen once. The rearrangement joins TRBV2 to TRBJ1-6, with D unclear. V shed 6 bases and J shed 7 bases, with 13 bases lying between them. CDR1 is SNHLY, CDR2 FYNNEI, per germline. The CDR3 loop spans 14 amino acids. The CDR3 DNA reads TGTGCCAGCAGGGGAGGATGGGGAAATTCACCCCTCCACTTT. This encodes CASRGGWGNSPLHF.

This clone was detected a few times. J is TRBJ1-4 and V is TRBV27, with D unclear. CDR1 MNHEY and CDR2 SMNVEV come from the germline V gene (reference sequence). This CDR3 is 14 amino acids long. The ends were cut back, 5 bases at V and 8 bases at J, with 15 bases in the middle. The CDR3 DNA is TGTGCCAGCAGTCGTTTGGGTGGCGGGGAAAAACTGTTTTTT. It specifies CASSRLGGGEKLFF.

This chain uses TRBV30 with TRBJ2-7, with 7 bases that match TRBD1. Germline loops: CDR1 GTSNPN, CDR2 SVGIG (reference sequence). V was clipped by 6 bases and J by 6 bases; unmatched bases: 14. The CDR3 is 14 residues long. The CDR3 DNA reads TGTGCCTGTAACTCCGGGACAGTTTTGACCGAGCAGTACTTC. Amino acid sequence: CACNSGTVLTEQYF.

This chain uses TRBV7-8 with TRBJ1-1; 10 nucleotides match TRBD1. Trimming removed 5 bases from V and 5 bases from J; junction bases left unmatched: 14. Germline CDR1 is SGHVS and CDR2 is FQNEAQ. The CDR3 consists of 17 residues. CDR3 coding DNA: TGTGCCAGCAGCCCACCTTGGGGACAGGGGCGCTATACTGAAGCTTTCTTT. It specifies CASSPPWGQGRYTEAFF.

This chain uses TRBV18 with TRBJ2-7, with a possible D match to TRBD2 (6 bases). CDR3 length: 14 amino acids. V lost 2 bases and J 1 base, leaving 9 bases between the germline ends. The germline V gene has CDR1 KGHSH and CDR2 LQKENI. The CDR3 protein is CASSPGTQSYEQYF. The CDR3 bases are TGTGCCAGCTCACCAGGGACTCAATCCTACGAGCAGTACTTC.

The chain links TRBV5-6 to TRBJ1-6; D call uncertain. There are 15 residues in the CDR3. The V end lost 4 bases, the J end lost 5 bases, and 13 bases lay between the germline ends. Germline assignment: CDR1 SGHDT and CDR2 YYEEEE. The DNA of the CDR3 is TGTGCCAGCAGCAAGCGGGCAATCGATAATTCACCCCTCCACTTT. Translating gives CASSKRAIDNSPLHF.

CDR3 in DNA: TGTGCCAGCTCACCAGCACTAGCGGGGAATACGCAGTATTTT. Its protein is CASSPALAGNTQYF. The gene calls are TRBV18 and TRBJ2-3; TRBD2 agrees at 10 bases. Losses at the gene ends were 2 bases for V and 7 bases for J; bases not matched to a gene: 3. The CDR3 has 14 residues. CDR1 and CDR2 (germline): KGHSH, LQKENI.

J is TRBJ2-7 and V is TRBV15; D may be TRBD1 (6 bases). The CDR3 is made up of 15 amino acids. Germline V lookup: CDR1 LNHNV, CDR2 YYDKDF (reference sequence). Trimming took off 4 bases at V and 4 bases at J, with 17 bases between the two ends. CDR3 nucleotides: TGTGCCACCAGCAAGATGAACAGGGCCGAATACGAGCAGTACTTC. Translating it yields CATSKMNRAEYEQYF.

The V call is TRBV5-1, the J call TRBJ1-5; 9 bases are a match to TRBD1. CDR1 SGHRS and CDR2 YFSETQ come from the germline V gene. This CDR3 comprises 16 residues. The junction had 5 bases not matched to a gene; V was cut back by 0 bases and J by 4 bases. In nucleotides, the CDR3 is TGCGCCAGCAGCTTGGGGACAGGGGCCAGGAATCAGCCCCAGCATTTT. Its protein is CASSLGTGARNQPQHF. The full variable domain, completed using reference TRBV5-1 and TRBJ1-5, is KAGVTQTPRYLIKTRGQQVTLSCSPISGHRSVSWYQQTPGQGLQFLFEYFSETQRNKGNFPGRFSGRQFSNSRSEMNVSTLELGDSALYLCASSLGTGARNQPQHFGDGTRLSIL.

The J gene is TRBJ1-2, the V gene TRBV7-2; the match to TRBD1 covers 7 bases. The CDR3 is 15 residues long. In germline, CDR1 is SGHTA, CDR2 FQGNSA. The J segment lost 2 bases and the V segment lost 1 base, leaving 4 bases of the junction unmatched. The DNA of the CDR3 is TGTGCCAGCAGCTTAGTCCGGGGACAGAACTATGGCTACACCTTC. Translation gives CASSLVRGQNYGYTF.

The gene calls are TRBV6-5 and TRBJ1-1; D not certain. Germline-derived CDR1 and CDR2 are MNHEY and SVGAGI. This CDR3 spans 13 amino acids. The V end lost 4 bases, the J end lost 0 bases, and 6 bases lay between the germline ends. CDR3 nucleotides: TGTGCCAGCAGTTCCGAGCTGAACACTGAAGCTTTCTTT. This codes for CASSSELNTEAFF.

The chain employs TRBV7-2 and TRBJ1-2; 9 positions match TRBD1. The germline CDR1 and CDR2 sequences are SGHTA and FQGNSA. The CDR3 runs to 16 residues. J was trimmed by 2 bases and V by 0 bases; bases with no gene match: 4. The CDR3 spells CASSLAHGTGNYGYTF. The CDR3 region has the DNA TGTGCCAGCAGCTTAGCGCACGGGACAGGGAACTATGGCTACACCTTC. Variable domain in full (rest from reference TRBV7-2 and TRBJ1-2): GAGVSQSPSNKVTEKGKDVELRCDPISGHTALYWYRQSLGQGLEFLIYFQGNSAPDKSGLPSDRFSAERTGGSVSTLTIQRTQQEDSAVYLCASSLAHGTGNYGYTFGSGTRLTVV.

The chain has TRBV27 and TRBJ2-7; 8 positions agree with TRBD1. The CDR3 sequence is 15 residues long. V shed 0 bases and J 6 bases; nucleotides not matched to a gene: 7. In germline, CDR1 is MNHEY, CDR2 SMNVEV (reference sequence). The CDR3 region is CASSLSRQGATEQYF. CDR3 sequence (DNA): TGTGCCAGCAGTTTATCGCGGCAGGGGGCTACCGAGCAGTACTTC.

The V and J genes are TRBV29-1 and TRBJ2-1; TRBD2 matches at 13 bases. This CDR3 comprises 12 residues. In germline, CDR1 is SQVTM, CDR2 ANQGSEA. Trimming took 8 bases from V and 9 from J; bases not matched to a gene: 4. The CDR3 loop reads CSTTSGRFEQFF. The CDR3 DNA sequence: TGCAGCACGACTAGCGGGAGGTTTGAGCAGTTCTTC.

The CDR3 bases are TGTGCCAGCAGCCCTAGACTGACGGATAATCAGCCCCAGCATTTT. Translating gives CASSPRLTDNQPQHF. The V call is TRBV7-2, the J call TRBJ1-5; D is uncertain. Germline values: CDR1 SGHTA, CDR2 FQGNSA. The CDR3 extends over 15 amino acids. V was shortened by 5 bases and J by 4 bases, with 15 bases between the two germline ends.

The chain is built from TRBV6-5 and TRBJ1-5; maybe TRBD1 (5 bases). Trimming pared 6 bases from V and 0 bases from J, leaving 6 bases between. The CDR3 runs to 13 residues. Germline CDR1 is MNHEY and CDR2 is SVGAGI. CDR3: CASRGGSNQPQHF. The CDR3 DNA reads TGTGCCAGCAGGGGGGGTAGCAATCAGCCCCAGCATTTT.

This chain links TRBV29-1 with TRBJ1-1; weak D call: TRBD1 (5 bases). CDR3 length equals 13 residues. The germline V gene encodes CDR1 SQVTM and CDR2 ANQGSEA. Trimming shortened V by 1 base and J by 6 bases, and 12 bases separated the two germline ends. The CDR3 bases are TGCAGCGTTGAAGGGCAGGGCCGGGCTGAAGCTTTCTTT. Residues: CSVEGQGRAEAFF.

The chain uses TRBV5-6 and TRBJ2-1; no firm D call. This CDR3 spans 14 amino acids. Trimming took 5 bases from V and 7 from J, leaving 16 bases between them. Germline CDR1 and CDR2: SGHDT and YYEEEE. CDR3: CASRPQARINEQFF. The CDR3 DNA reads as TGTGCCAGCAGACCCCAGGCACGCATAAATGAGCAGTTCTTC. The full variable domain, with the rest looked up from reference TRBV5-6 and TRBJ2-1, is DAGVTQSPTHLIKTRGQQVTLRCSPKSGHDTVSWYQQALGQGPQFIFQYYEEEERQRGNFPDRFSGHQFPNYSSELNVNALLLGDSALYLCASRPQARINEQFFGPGTRLTVL.

The genes are TRBV5-1 and TRBJ2-1, with 11 bases fitting TRBD2. Trimming took 4 bases from V and 0 from J; bases not matched to a gene: 3. The CDR3 runs to 16 residues. CDR1 is SGHRS and CDR2 is YFSETQ in the germline V gene. The CDR3 nucleotides read TGCGCCAGCAGCATGACTAGCGGGGTCTCCTACAATGAGCAGTTCTTC. This translates into CASSMTSGVSYNEQFF. The full variable domain, completed using reference TRBV5-1 and TRBJ2-1, is KAGVTQTPRYLIKTRGQQVTLSCSPISGHRSVSWYQQTPGQGLQFLFEYFSETQRNKGNFPGRFSGRQFSNSRSEMNVSTLELGDSALYLCASSMTSGVSYNEQFFGPGTRLTVL.

V and J are TRBV10-3 and TRBJ1-2, with TRBD1 identical over 11 bases. Germline V gene sequence: CDR1 ENHRY, CDR2 SYGVKD. This CDR3 region has 14 residues. After removal of 4 bases from V and 7 bases from J, the junction contained 5 bases not matched to a gene. The DNA of the CDR3 is TGTGCCATCAGTGTTGGACAGGGGGCGAGTGGCTACACCTTC. This gives the protein CAISVGQGASGYTF.

The chain carries TRBV2 and TRBJ1-5, with D hard to call. Germline V gives CDR1 SNHLY, CDR2 FYNNEI. The CDR3 totals 14 residues. Trimming removed 4 bases at V and 3 bases at J, with 10 bases between. CDR3 in amino acids: CASSVKRDNQPQHF. For the CDR3, the DNA is TGTGCCAGCAGTGTGAAACGAGACAATCAGCCCCAGCATTTT.

The chain joins TRBV7-7 to TRBJ2-3; the D gene is possibly TRBD1 (6 bases). Trimming took off 6 bases at V and 5 bases at J, with 12 bases between the two ends. The CDR3 is made up of 13 amino acids. CDR1 and CDR2 (germline): SSHAT, FNYEAQ (reference sequence). In nucleotides, the CDR3 is TGTGCCAGCAGTTTTACAGGGAGAGATACGCAGTATTTT. Its protein product is CASSFTGRDTQYF. Combining the CDR3 with reference TRBV7-7 and TRBJ2-3 gives the whole variable domain GAGVSQSPRYKVTKRGQDVTLRCDPISSHATLYWYQQALGQGPEFLTYFNYEAQPDKSGLPSDRFSAERPEGSISTLTIQRTEQRDSAMYRCASSFTGRDTQYFGPGTRLTVL.

The rearrangement uses TRBV6-6 and TRBJ2-3, with 8 bases aligning to TRBD2. The germline CDR1 and CDR2 sequences are MNHNY and SVGAGI (reference sequence). The CDR3 is made up of 15 amino acids. The ends lost 3 bases at V and 1 base at J; junction bases unmatched: 3. In DNA, the CDR3 is TGTGCCAGCAGTTATAGAGCGGGGGGCACAGATACGCAGTATTTT. This codes for CASSYRAGGTDTQYF.

This rearrangement joins TRBV27 to TRBJ2-7, with TRBD1 as a possible D gene (5 bases). The length of the CDR3 is 14 residues. Germline values: CDR1 MNHEY, CDR2 SMNVEV (reference sequence). V shed 3 bases and J shed 6 bases, with 15 bases lying between them. The CDR3 protein is CASSFQGTSGEQYF. The CDR3 DNA reads TGTGCCAGCAGTTTCCAGGGTACGTCTGGCGAGCAGTACTTC.